These 17 T cell receptor beta chains share one sample of origin, sequenced in a study of blood T cell repertoires in COVID-19. TCRdb's copy holds only in-frame clones and misses some; the assay was immunoSEQ multiplex PCR. This repertoire shows 160,000 or so clones, over 80% found once; its top ten account for about an eighth. Input material: peripheral blood. The origin of the receptors is a man in his sixties or seventies who had recovered from COVID-19.

The chain couples TRBV6-6 to TRBJ2-3; 9 bases are a match to TRBD1. V gave up 6 bases and J gave up 3 bases; unmatched junction bases: 7. Germline values: CDR1 MNHNY, CDR2 SVGAGI (reference sequence). The length of the CDR3 is 15 residues. The CDR3 nucleotides are TGTGCCAGCAGCCCGGGACAGGGTTGGACAGATACGCAGTATTTT. Its protein product is CASSPGQGWTDTQYF.

The V gene is TRBV18, the J gene TRBJ1-1, with 8 bases aligning to TRBD1. The germline gives CDR1 KGHSH, CDR2 LQKENI. This CDR3 has 12 residues. The ends lost 2 bases at V and 7 bases at J; junction bases unmatched: 0. As DNA, the CDR3 is TGTGCCAGCTCACCAGGGACAGGTGAAGCTTTCTTT. Translation: CASSPGTGEAFF. Complete variable domain (other parts from reference TRBV18 and TRBJ1-1): NAGVMQNPRHLVRRRGQEARLRCSPMKGHSHVYWYRQLPEEGLKFMVYLQKENIIDESGMPKERFSAEFPKEGPSILRIQQVVRGDSAAYFCASSPGTGEAFFGQGTRLTVV.

In its sample, this clone was seen once. The rearrangement joins TRBV11-2 to TRBJ1-5, with TRBD1 as a possible D gene (5 bases). The V gene lost 5 bases and the J gene lost 3 bases, with 8 bases spanning the gap. The V gene's germline CDR1 is SGHAT and CDR2 FQNNGV. The CDR3 totals 13 residues. The CDR3 region is CASSAGYNQPQHF. The CDR3 bases are TGTGCCAGCAGCGCAGGGTACAATCAGCCCCAGCATTTT.

The genes are TRBV27 and TRBJ2-7; 8 bases fit TRBD2. CDR1 MNHEY and CDR2 SMNVEV come from the germline V gene (reference sequence). The CDR3 consists of 14 residues. The V gene end was trimmed by 6 bases and the J gene end by 3 bases; junction bases not matched to a gene: 7. The CDR3 DNA reads as TGTGCCAGCAGCGGTACTAGCGGCCGCTACGAGCAGTACTTC. Amino acid sequence: CASSGTSGRYEQYF.

The chain joins TRBV5-6 to TRBJ2-7, with 10 bases aligning to TRBD2. The V gene end was trimmed by 3 bases and the J gene end by 4 bases; junction bases not matched to a gene: 13. Per the germline V gene, CDR1 is SGHDT and CDR2 is YYEEEE. CDR3 size: 17 residues. In nucleotides, the CDR3 is TGTGCCAGCAGCTCGGCCCTAGCGGGAGTGAGTAGGTACGAGCAGTACTTC. Its translation is CASSSALAGVSRYEQYF.

V usage is TRBV29-1 and J usage is TRBJ2-3, with a tentative D call TRBD1 (5 bases). V was shortened by 1 base and J by 4 bases, with 15 bases between the two germline ends. CDR1 and CDR2 (germline): SQVTM, ANQGSEA. This CDR3 has 15 residues. The CDR3 DNA sequence: TGCAGCGTTGAAGGACTGGTTATGGGGCCAGATACGCAGTATTTT. Translated: CSVEGLVMGPDTQYF.

This chain uses TRBV7-2 with TRBJ1-1; D is undetermined. Deletions cut 4 bases from V and 1 base from J, with 7 bases between. CDR1 is SGHTA and CDR2 is FQGNSA in the germline V gene. CDR3 size: 13 residues. Here the CDR3 reads CASSSQRNTEAFF. CDR3 DNA sequence: TGTGCCAGCAGCTCACAAAGGAACACTGAAGCTTTCTTT.

V and J are TRBV7-6 and TRBJ2-2; 8 bases line up with TRBD1. The trim removed 3 bases at V and 8 bases at J, leaving 2 bases unmatched. This CDR3 spans 13 amino acids. CDR1 SGHVS and CDR2 FNYEAQ come from the germline V gene. The CDR3 loop reads CASSLQGAGELFF. The DNA for the CDR3 is TGTGCCAGCAGCTTGCAGGGGGCTGGGGAGCTGTTTTTT.

The V call is TRBV7-2, the J call TRBJ2-3; 9 bases align to TRBD2. Germline V lookup: CDR1 SGHTA, CDR2 FQGNSA. The CDR3 length is 16 residues. Losses at the gene ends were 1 base for V and 4 bases for J; bases not matched to a gene: 6. The CDR3 sequence is CASSLGFGGGADTQYF. In DNA, the CDR3 is TGTGCCAGCAGCTTAGGCTTCGGCGGGGGGGCAGATACGCAGTATTTT.

A word on this clone: The junction shows a germline mismatch at one end, possibly a read error. This chain connects TRBV7-7 to TRBJ2-3, with TRBD2 matching 10 bases. The CDR3 has 15 residues. CDR1 is SSHAT and CDR2 is FNYEAQ in the germline V gene (reference sequence). CDR3 residues: CASSRTSGVEDTQYF. In DNA form, the CDR3 reads TGTGCTAGCAGCCGGACTAGCGGTGTTGAGGATACGCAGTATTTT.

V is TRBV19 and J is TRBJ2-3, with D possibly matching TRBD1 (6 bases). In germline, CDR1 is LNHDA, CDR2 SQIVND (reference sequence). The V end lost 5 bases, the J end lost 4 bases, and 10 bases lay between the germline ends. The CDR3 loop spans 13 amino acids. DNA of the CDR3: TGTGCCAGTAGTGACCAGGGGTCAGATACGCAGTATTTT. Translating gives CASSDQGSDTQYF.

This chain links TRBV6-5 with TRBJ2-5; TRBD2 matches at 7 bases. Per the germline V gene, CDR1 is MNHEY and CDR2 is SVGAGI. This CDR3 has 14 amino acids. The trim removed 7 bases at V and 4 bases at J, leaving 9 bases unmatched. The CDR3 loop reads CASTGGGGGETQYF. In DNA form, the CDR3 reads TGTGCCAGCACTGGGGGGGGTGGCGGAGAGACCCAGTACTTC.

The chain combines TRBV7-9 with TRBJ1-4, with 8 positions matching TRBD1. Losses at the gene ends were 5 bases for V and 4 bases for J; bases not matched to a gene: 6. The CDR3 extends over 15 amino acids. CDR1 is SEHNR and CDR2 is FQNEAQ in the germline V gene (reference sequence). The CDR3 region is CASSPRQGINEKLFF. The DNA of the CDR3 is TGTGCCAGCAGCCCCAGACAGGGGATTAATGAAAAACTGTTTTTT.

The genes are TRBV6-5 and TRBJ2-7; D is possibly TRBD1 (5 bases). Germline values: CDR1 MNHEY, CDR2 SVGAGI. Trimming took off 2 bases at V and 2 bases at J, with 16 bases between the two ends. The CDR3 consists of 16 residues. CDR3: CASSYDSKGSTYEQYF. For the CDR3, the DNA is TGTGCCAGCAGTTACGATTCGAAGGGGTCGACCTACGAGCAGTACTTC.

The chain uses TRBV19 and TRBJ2-1; 10 positions agree with TRBD1. Germline loops: CDR1 LNHDA, CDR2 SQIVND (reference sequence). The CDR3 runs 15 residues. Losses at the gene ends were 1 base for V and 7 bases for J; bases not matched to a gene: 4. This chain's CDR3 is CASSIAWTGGNEQFF. The CDR3 DNA reads as TGTGCCAGTAGTATAGCCTGGACAGGGGGGAATGAGCAGTTCTTC. The whole variable domain, remainder taken from reference TRBV19 and TRBJ2-1, is DGGITQSPKYLFRKEGQNVTLSCEQNLNHDAMYWYRQDPGQGLRLIYYSQIVNDFQKGDIAEGYSVSREKKESFPLTVTSAQKNPTAFYLCASSIAWTGGNEQFFGPGTRLTVL.

The chain is built from TRBV6-2 or TRBV6-3 and TRBJ1-2; D not resolved. Germline V gene sequence: CDR1 MNHEY, CDR2 SVGEGT. The CDR3 is 11 residues long. Trimming cost V 2 bases and J 7 bases, with 5 bases left between them. The CDR3 loop is CASSYAGGYTF. The CDR3 region has the DNA TGTGCCAGCAGTTACGCCGGTGGCTACACCTTC.

The rearrangement joins TRBV6-1 to TRBJ1-6; 8 positions agree with TRBD1. This CDR3 contains 18 residues. Germline lookup yields CDR1 MNHNS and CDR2 SASEGT. V dropped 3 bases and J dropped 10; count of bases not matched to a gene: 17. The CDR3 loop is CASSESHPDRERRSPLHF. The CDR3 nucleotides read TGTGCCAGCAGTGAGTCCCACCCGGACAGGGAGAGGCGATCACCCCTCCACTTT.